This T cell receptor (beta chain) was sequenced in a study of T cells in Graves' hyperthyroidism and ophthalmopathy. TCR beta CDR3 region amplification was performed from RNA transcripts. An initial round of RT-PCR targeting the TCR CDR3 relied on the HTBI primer set. One entry per CDR3 protein, called by TCRdb with MiXCR from the multiplex PCR reads. The sample records fewer than 800,000 distinct CDR3 sequences, 16% being singletons. This clonotype was seen at least ten times. The length of the CDR3 is 16 residues. CDR1 and CDR2 from the germline V gene are SNHLY and FYNNEI. The junction had 15 bases not matched to a gene; V was cut back by 3 bases and J by 11 bases.

The TCR was taken from a man aged 18 to 30 with Graves' hyperthyroidism. The chain joins TRBV2 to TRBJ1-4, with 7 bases that match TRBD1. The sample taken for sequencing was blood. The CDR3 loop is CASSDQVDRSFDKLFF. The CDR3 DNA reads TGTGCCAGCAGTGATCAGGTGGACAGGAGTTTTGACAAACTGTTTTTT.